This T cell receptor (beta chain) was documented in a study of shared clonotypes between healthy human individuals. Produced via immunoSEQ multiplex PCR; TCRdb's table is partial and in-frame only. The table includes 750,000 to 1,000,000 clones, more than 85% detected once. As defined, naive CD8 cells were CD45RO-negative and positively selected for CCR7, with terminally differentiated effector memory CD45RA+ cells excluded. This clone has just one count. Germline CDR1 SGHTA, CDR2 FQGTGA. V lost 3 bases, J lost 2 bases, and 14 bases lay in between. CDR3 length equals 15 residues. The chain combines TRBV7-3 with TRBJ2-7; D possibly uses TRBD1 or TRBD2 (5 bases each). The sequencing input was naive CD8+ T cells sorted from blood. The TCR was taken from a man aged 25 to 40 in good health. This CDR3 is CASSFNAGTPYEQYF. The CDR3, as DNA: TGTGCCAGCAGCTTCAATGCAGGGACCCCCTACGAGCAGTACTTC.